This T cell receptor (beta chain) originates from a study of blood T cell repertoires in COVID-19. At the level of the study: Both acute and convalescent COVID-19 samples were obtained from the United States, Italy and Spain. Sources were T cells, B-cell-depleted T cells, or PBMCs; the material itself was cDNA or gDNA.

This clone has only one observation. Methods used by the authors: Estimates of nucleated cell counts were drawn from the amplification of reference gene primers. Sequencing used immunoSEQ multiplex PCR; TCRdb keeps in-frame clones, though not all of them. Clone size and V and J calls were adopted from that table, with D and trimming inferred from the DNA. The sample carries 40,000 to 65,000 clones, approximately 84% recorded once. The CDR3 extends over 13 amino acids. CDR1 SGDLS and CDR2 YYNGEE come from the germline V gene. Trimming took off 3 bases at V and 5 bases at J, with 11 bases between the two ends.

Sequenced sample: peripheral blood. The chain has TRBV9 and TRBJ1-2, with a tentative D call TRBD1 (6 bases). The clonotype originates from a human donor in a cohort sampled during active COVID-19. The CDR3 sequence is CASSAGGAYGYTF. The CDR3 bases are TGTGCCAGCAGCGCGGGGGGGGCATATGGCTACACCTTC.